A selection of T cell receptor beta chains follows, all from one sample in a study of cytomegalovirus exposure and HLA in healthy donors. The repertoire was sequenced with immunoSEQ multiplex PCR; TCRdb's copy has only in-frame clones and lacks some. There are 100,000 to 150,000 clones in the sample; approximately 17% occur only once, and about 3.1% lies in the top ten. Sequenced: PBMCs. The origin of the receptors is a female donor in good health and CMV-seropositive. CDR3s include the opening cysteine and the closing phenylalanine or tryptophan. D genes are given only for firm matches. Clone size is stated in some rows and not others, as once, few, many or a class when expanded.

TRBV2	TRBD1	TRBJ2-5	.	TGTGCCAGCAGTGGGGACAGGGTAGAGACCCAGTACTTC	CASSGDRVETQYF
TRBV30	TRBD1	TRBJ2-3	few	TGTGCCTGGAGTGTAGAATTTGGGACAGGGGGCACAGATACGCAGTATTTT	CAWSVEFGTGGTDTQYF
TRBV30	.	TRBJ2-1	few	TGTGCCTGGAGTCCTAGGGACTGGGGATGGTCCTACAATGAGCAGTTCTTC	CAWSPRDWGWSYNEQFF
TRBV7-9	TRBD1	TRBJ2-5	.	TGTGCCAGCAGCCCGGGACAGTACCAAGAGACCCAGTACTTC	CASSPGQYQETQYF
TRBV2	.	TRBJ2-7	few	TGTGCGATGCGGCGGACGCTGGGGGGTTACGAGCAGTACTTC	CAMRRTLGGYEQYF
TRBV27	.	TRBJ2-1	few	TGTGCCAGCAGGCGTCAAGGAGCTTACAATGAGCAGTTCTTC	CASRRQGAYNEQFF
TRBV7-2	.	TRBJ2-7	.	TGTGCCAGCAGCCCCCGGGGTAGCGTCGCCTACGAGCAGTACTTC	CASSPRGSVAYEQYF
TRBV30	TRBD1	TRBJ2-7	.	TGTGCCTGTACCGACAGGGAGTTTGACGAGCAGTACTTC	CACTDREFDEQYF
TRBV15	.	TRBJ2-1	.	TGTGCCACCAGCAGAGAACTAGGCAATGAGCAGTTCTTC	CATSRELGNEQFF
TRBV2	.	TRBJ2-3	.	TGTGCCGTACGGGAGGATACGCAGTATTTT	CAVREDTQYF
TRBV2	TRBD1	TRBJ1-1	.	TGTGCCAGCAGTGAGGCGGGGACAGGGGAGGCTTTCTTT	CASSEAGTGEAFF
TRBV7-9	.	TRBJ2-3	.	TGTGCCAGCAGCATCTCAGATACGCAGTATTTT	CASSISDTQYF
TRBV19	TRBD1	TRBJ1-3	.	TGTGCCAGTAGCTGGGACAGAGCCACTGGAAACACCATATATTTT	CASSWDRATGNTIYF
TRBV5-8	.	TRBJ2-1	few	TGTGCCAGCAGCTTGGCCGGGGGGCTGGAGCAGTTCTTC	CASSLAGGLEQFF
TRBV9	TRBD1	TRBJ2-7	.	TGTGCCAGCAGCGTCGGGACAGGGGAGGGCGAGCAGTACTTC	CASSVGTGEGEQYF
TRBV29-1	TRBD2	TRBJ2-2	few	TGCAGCGTTGAGTCCCTAGCGGGGGTAACCGGGGAGCTGTTTTTT	CSVESLAGVTGELFF
TRBV2	.	TRBJ1-1	few	TGTGCCAGCAGTGAAGCCAGGGGTTGGACTGAAGCTTTCTTT	CASSEARGWTEAFF
TRBV6-5	TRBD1	TRBJ1-1	.	TGTGCCACCGGTGCTCCAGGGGGATTGACTGAAGCTTTCTTT	CATGAPGGLTEAFF